This is a list of T cell receptor beta chains from one sample in a study of T cell repertoires in cytomegalovirus infection. For these receptors, no antigen is known. TCRdb used MiXCR to reprocess the reads, holding one entry per CDR3 protein. This table has 140,000 to 150,000 distinct CDR3 sequences, 30% to 40% appearing once. The sample in question was CD8+ T cells from cultured PBMCs, obtained from culture after CMV antigen stimulation. These receptors all stem from a human donor in good health (CMV status not recorded). Some clones in this sample may be carry-over from other donors' samples. Both conserved end residues are part of each CDR3. A D gene is named only where the DNA matches it firmly. Expanded clones are given a class, and other clones once, few, many or no size at all.

j_call v_call d_call clone_size cdr3_nt cdr3_aa
TRBJ2-7 TRBV7-3 . . TGTGCCAGCAGCCCCCAGGACCGCCCCTACGAGCAGTACTTC CASSPQDRPYEQYF
TRBJ2-3 TRBV9 TRBD2 . TGTGCCAGCAGAGGGCTAGCGGGGGGGCCGAACACAGATACGCAGTATTTT CASRGLAGGPNTDTQYF
TRBJ1-6 TRBV6-5 TRBD1 few TGTGCCAGCAGTTACAAGGCAGGGGGGACCTCCTATAATTCACCCCTCCACTTT CASSYKAGGTSYNSPLHF
TRBJ1-2 TRBV6-1 TRBD1 many TGTGCCAGCAATCCGGGACAGGGTTCAAACTATGGCTACACCTTC CASNPGQGSNYGYTF
TRBJ2-3 TRBV7-6 TRBD1 . TGTGCCAGCAGTTCGGGACAGCTCAGCACAGATACGCAGTATTTT CASSSGQLSTDTQYF
TRBJ2-1 TRBV19 TRBD1 . TGTGCCAGTGGGGACAGCTACTACAATGAGCAGTTCTTC CASGDSYYNEQFF
TRBJ2-1 TRBV7-6 . . TGTGCCAGCAGCTTAGAAGGCCTAGGCAATGAGCAGTTCTTC CASSLEGLGNEQFF
TRBJ2-1 TRBV7-9 TRBD1 many TGTGCCAGCAGAGGGACAGGGTTCGACAATGAGCAGTTCTTC CASRGTGFDNEQFF
TRBJ2-1 TRBV27 . . TGTGCCAGCAGTCCCCCCACCGGGGGCGGGGGAAATGAGCAGTTCTTC CASSPPTGGGGNEQFF
TRBJ1-6 TRBV27 . few TGTGCCAGCAGACAGAGCTATAATTCACCCCTCCACTTT CASRQSYNSPLHF
TRBJ2-3 TRBV12-3/TRBV12-4 . many TGTGCCAGCAGTGCACGGGATGACAGCACAGATACGCAGTATTTT CASSARDDSTDTQYF
TRBJ2-3 TRBV7-8 TRBD2 many TGTGCCACCCGGGAGGGAGGCACAGATACGCAGTATTTT CATREGGTDTQYF
TRBJ2-1 TRBV13 . . TGTGCCAGCAGCTTAGGAGGGGGGCGCAATGAGCAGTTCTTC CASSLGGGRNEQFF
TRBJ1-3 TRBV5-1 . many TGCGCCAGCAGCCTAGAATCAGGGGTTGGAAACACCATATATTTT CASSLESGVGNTIYF
TRBJ2-3 TRBV12-3/TRBV12-4 . many TGTGCCAGCAGTTTAGAGGGGGAAGCAGATACGCAGTATTTT CASSLEGEADTQYF
TRBJ2-3 TRBV11-2 . . TGTGCCAGCAGCTTAGATCCAGTAACCACAGATACGCAGTATTTT CASSLDPVTTDTQYF
TRBJ2-4 TRBV2 . . TGTGCCAGCAGTGAATGGTATACTGGGGACATTCAGTACTTC CASSEWYTGDIQYF
TRBJ1-2 TRBV5-1 TRBD1 . TGCGCCAGCAGTTATACAGGGGGAAGTGGCTACACCTTC CASSYTGGSGYTF
TRBJ2-3 TRBV12-3/TRBV12-4 . . TGTGCCAGCAGTTTAGGCCTGAAGGGGCCTACAGATACGCAGTATTTT CASSLGLKGPTDTQYF
TRBJ2-3 TRBV2 TRBD2 few TGTGCCAGACTCGACCCACTAGCGGCGAGCACAGATACGCAGTATTTT CARLDPLAASTDTQYF
TRBJ2-2 TRBV27 TRBD1 . TGTGCCAGCGGCCGGGACAGGATTACCGGGGAGCTGTTTTTT CASGRDRITGELFF
TRBJ1-5 TRBV27 . . TGTGCCAGCAGTTTAGGGACGGGGGTCAATCAGCCCCAGCATTTT CASSLGTGVNQPQHF
TRBJ2-5 TRBV12-3/TRBV12-4 . . TGTGCCAGCAGTCCCGGGACCGTCGTTTTCCAGTACTTC CASSPGTVVFQYF
TRBJ1-3 TRBV4-1 . few TGCGCCAGCAGCCAAGATTGGCCGGCCTCTGGAAACACCATATATTTT CASSQDWPASGNTIYF
TRBJ1-6 TRBV11-1 . . TGTGCCAGCAGAAAAGGACCGGAGTCACCCCTCCACTTT CASRKGPESPLHF
TRBJ1-6 TRBV14 . . TGTGCCAGCAGCCAAGGGGGATTGGGGCATTCACCCCTCCACTTT CASSQGGLGHSPLHF
TRBJ2-5 TRBV11-2 . many TGTGCCAGCAGCTTAGAGACGGGCCAAGAGACCCAGTACTTC CASSLETGQETQYF
TRBJ1-3 TRBV4-1 . . TGCGCCAGCAGCCAAGGGGAAGGAAACACCATATATTTT CASSQGEGNTIYF
TRBJ2-1 TRBV9 . few TGTGCCAGCAGCGACTCCCCGGGGGATGAGCAGTTCTTC CASSDSPGDEQFF
TRBJ1-5 TRBV19 TRBD1 many TGTGCCAGACCTGCAGGGGGCCTTCCACGATATAGCAATCAGCCCCAGCATTTT CARPAGGLPRYSNQPQHF
TRBJ2-7 TRBV11-2 . . TGTGCCAGCAGCTTATATTACACCCCAGGGGAGGGCGAGCAGTACTTC CASSLYYTPGEGEQYF
TRBJ2-2 TRBV7-4 . few TGTGCCAGCAGCTTAGTGGCGGATCGGAACACCGGGGAGCTGTTTTTT CASSLVADRNTGELFF
TRBJ2-3 TRBV24-1 . . TGTGCCACCAGTGCCGCGACGATCTCAGATACGCAGTATTTT CATSAATISDTQYF
TRBJ2-1 TRBV7-2 TRBD1 few TGTGCCAGCAGCTTAGAGAGGACAGGGTACTACAATGAGCAGTTCTTC CASSLERTGYYNEQFF
TRBJ1-5 TRBV2 . . TGTGCCAGCAGCAACCGGGGATACAGCAATCAGCCCCAGCATTTT CASSNRGYSNQPQHF
TRBJ1-1 TRBV7-9 . few TGTGCCAGCAGTACTACAGGAGGGTGGACTGAAGCTTTCTTT CASSTTGGWTEAFF
TRBJ2-7 TRBV28 . . TGTGCCAGCAGTTTGGGGATCAGCTCCTACGAGCAGTACTTC CASSLGISSYEQYF
TRBJ2-1 TRBV6-4 . . TGTGCCAGCAGTGACTTACCAGGGAGTGAGCAGTTCTTC CASSDLPGSEQFF
TRBJ2-7 TRBV27 . . TGTGCCAGCAGTTGGGCAGGGGCAACCTACGAGCAGTACTTC CASSWAGATYEQYF
TRBJ2-3 TRBV2 . . TGTGCCAGCAGCGGACTCTCGGTTAGCACAGATACGCAGTATTTT CASSGLSVSTDTQYF
TRBJ1-5 TRBV5-4 . many TGTGCCAGCAGTTCACAGGGCAATCAGCCCCAGCATTTT CASSSQGNQPQHF
TRBJ1-6 TRBV2 TRBD1 . TGTGCCAGCAAAGGGCTACAGACAGGGATTAATTCACCCCTCCACTTT CASKGLQTGINSPLHF